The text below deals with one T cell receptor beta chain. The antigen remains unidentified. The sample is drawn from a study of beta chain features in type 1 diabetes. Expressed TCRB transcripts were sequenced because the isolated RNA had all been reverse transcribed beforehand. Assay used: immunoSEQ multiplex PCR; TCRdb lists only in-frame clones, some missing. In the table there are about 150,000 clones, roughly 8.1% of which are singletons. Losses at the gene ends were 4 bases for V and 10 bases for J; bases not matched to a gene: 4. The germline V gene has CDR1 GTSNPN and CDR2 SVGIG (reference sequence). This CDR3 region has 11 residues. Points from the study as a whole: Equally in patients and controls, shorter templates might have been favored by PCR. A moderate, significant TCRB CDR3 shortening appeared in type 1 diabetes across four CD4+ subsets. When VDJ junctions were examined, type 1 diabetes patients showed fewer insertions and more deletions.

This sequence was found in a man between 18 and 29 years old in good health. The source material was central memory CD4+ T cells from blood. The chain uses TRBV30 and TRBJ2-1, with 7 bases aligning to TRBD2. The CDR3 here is CAWTSGGEQFF. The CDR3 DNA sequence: TGTGCCTGGACTAGCGGAGGGGAGCAGTTCTTC.